The present T cell receptor (beta chain) was sequenced within a study of shared clonotypes between healthy human individuals. Study in general: Each donor's CD8 memory used one plate, CD8 naive two, each CD4 subset three.

The naive CD8 population came from CD45RO-negative cells selected for CCR7, without terminally differentiated effector memory CD45RA+ cells. Comment on this clone: Its antigen is not identified.

This CDR3 spans 19 amino acids. The germline V gene has CDR1 SGHVS and CDR2 FQNEAQ. V was cut by 5 bases and J by 1 base, with 26 bases left in between. Overall study results and limits: Among non-shared clonotypes, generation probabilities were lower than among those shared by all four donors.

Some clones are missing from TCRdb's copy, which holds only in-frame ones; the method was immunoSEQ multiplex PCR. In the table there are about 550,000 clones, about 95% of which are singletons. Material: naive CD8+ T cells sorted from blood. The chain employs TRBV7-8 and TRBJ1-1; D gene unclear. The sequence derives from a young woman in good health. The CDR3 spells CASSPIMIGQEIKNTEAFF. The CDR3, as DNA: TGTGCCAGCAGCCCGATAATGATCGGGCAGGAGATTAAGAACACTGAAGCTTTCTTT.